This T cell receptor (gamma chain) stems from a study of γδ T cells in repeated Plasmodium falciparum infection. This clone was counted many times. The antigen is not known. Study-wide results and limits: Compared with Australian children, Malian Vdelta2-negative repertoires seemed more clonal, less diverse, less shared.

Sequencing covered both gamma and delta TCR chains per sample. TCRdb reprocessed the multiplex PCR reads through CATT. Of roughly 27,000 gamma-chain clones detected, about 3% appear once; the ten largest clones hold about 33%. Gammadelta T cells were flow-sorted from PBMC into Vgamma9/Vdelta2+ and Vdelta2-negative populations for bulk analysis. CDR3 size: 15 residues. J lost 1 base, V lost 5 bases, and 7 bases had no gene match. Germline CDR1 reads EGSTGY; CDR2 reads YDSYTSSV. The origin of this receptor is a pool of human donors (malaria-infected and uninfected, not separated). The chain combines TRGV4 with TRGJP1. The specimen sequenced was gamma-delta T cells from blood. In nucleotides, the CDR3 is TGTGCCACCTGGGGCCGGGTTACCACTGGTTGGTTCAAGATATTT. This sequence encodes CATWGRVTTGWFKIF.